This TCR beta chain emerged from a study of T cells in Graves' hyperthyroidism and ophthalmopathy. Study-wide background: Upon initial diagnosis and before any treatment, peripheral blood was collected.

The CDR3 regions of TCR beta were amplified from RNA transcripts. Primed by the HTBI set, a first-round RT-PCR was run on the TCR CDR3. TCRdb redid the calling of the multiplex PCR reads with MiXCR, one entry per CDR3 protein. This sample carries around 250,000 distinct CDR3 sequences, roughly 15% of them seen once, and the ten largest clones take roughly 14%. Unmatched junction bases numbered 20, after V lost 7 bases and J lost 8 bases. The CDR3 consists of 19 residues. Germline-derived CDR1 and CDR2 are MNHEY and SVGEGT. The table lists this clonotype with many counts. This receptor was obtained from a woman in her thirties or forties with Graves' hyperthyroidism that later progressed to Graves' ophthalmopathy. The genes are TRBV6-2 or TRBV6-3 and TRBJ2-2; 12 nucleotides align to TRBD2. Sequencing was carried out using blood. The CDR3 DNA follows: TGTGCCAGCAACCCCATCCTCACTAGCGGGAGGCCAGAGAGGGGGGAGCTGTTTTTT. This sequence encodes CASNPILTSGRPERGELFF.